This passage covers 26 T cell receptor beta chains from one sample sequenced in a study of T cell responses to AZD1222 COVID-19 vaccine. Here immunoSEQ multiplex PCR was the method, and the copy in TCRdb shows in-frame clones only, minus some. The repertoire consists of about 120,000 clones, with 85% to 95% occurring once and the leading ten covering around 5%. Sequencing used peripheral blood, obtained 28 days after the second AZD1222 dose. Receptors were obtained from an adult who received the AZD1222 COVID-19 vaccine.

The V and J genes are TRBV10-3 and TRBJ1-1; no definite D call. This CDR3 is built from 14 residues. Trimming stripped 0 bases from V and 4 bases from J, with 9 bases between. Germline V gene sequence: CDR1 ENHRY, CDR2 SYGVKD. CDR3 region: CAISESSDLTEAFF. The CDR3 coding sequence is TGTGCCATCAGTGAGTCCTCGGACCTCACTGAAGCTTTCTTT.

V is TRBV7-8 and J is TRBJ1-6, with a weak D call TRBD1 (6 bases). CDR3 length: 14 amino acids. Germline V gene data show CDR1 as SGHVS and CDR2 as FQNEAQ. V lost 1 base to trimming and J lost 7 bases, with 8 bases between them. The CDR3 region is CASSLGGRNSPLHF. The CDR3 DNA is TGTGCCAGCAGCTTAGGGGGGCGGAATTCACCCCTCCACTTT.

The CDR3 coding sequence is TGCGCCAGCAGTGGATCCCGGACTAGCGGGGGGCAAAACAATGAGCAGTTCTTC. This gives the protein CASSGSRTSGGQNNEQFF. The gene calls are TRBV10-1 and TRBJ2-1, with 14 positions matching TRBD2. The ends lost 4 bases at V and 5 bases at J; junction bases unmatched: 10. Germline-derived CDR1 and CDR2 are WNHNN and SYGVQD (reference sequence). The CDR3 has 18 amino acids.

The CDR3 region has the DNA TGTGCCAGCAGTTTCATGTTTCCACCCCTCCACTTT. Translation gives CASSFMFPPLHF. The genes are TRBV12-3 or TRBV12-4 and TRBJ1-6, with D unclear. CDR3 length: 12 residues. The V end lost 3 bases, the J end lost 11 bases, and 8 bases lay between the germline ends.

This rearrangement joins TRBV7-9 to TRBJ2-7, with 9 bases fitting TRBD1. V lost 1 base and J lost 3; bases outside the gene matches: 1. CDR3 size: 14 residues. Germline CDR1 SEHNR, CDR2 FQNEAQ (reference sequence). The CDR3 loop is CASSLGTGVYEQYF. Here the CDR3 DNA reads TGTGCCAGCAGCTTAGGGACAGGGGTCTACGAGCAGTACTTC.

The V and J genes are TRBV2 and TRBJ1-6; D not resolved. The CDR3 sequence is 15 residues long. Germline CDR1 and CDR2: SNHLY and FYNNEI. Deletions cut 0 bases from V and 10 bases from J, with 13 bases between. The CDR3: CASSEAAAVGSPLHF. The CDR3 DNA reads TGTGCCAGCAGTGAAGCGGCGGCAGTTGGATCACCCCTCCACTTT.

The gene calls are TRBV5-1 and TRBJ1-1; tentative D call: TRBD1 (5 bases). There are 16 residues in the CDR3. V dropped 4 bases and J dropped 0 bases, with 16 bases sitting between them. The V gene's germline CDR1 is SGHRS and CDR2 YFSETQ. This CDR3 reads CASSPDGGLMNTEAFF. CDR3 bases: TGCGCCAGCAGCCCGGATGGGGGTTTGATGAACACTGAAGCTTTCTTT.

V and J are TRBV19 and TRBJ1-1; D might be TRBD1 (5 bases). V lost 2 bases to trimming and J lost 3 bases, with 13 bases between them. The CDR3 contains 15 residues. The germline V gene has CDR1 LNHDA and CDR2 SQIVND (reference sequence). This CDR3 reads CASSIMGVWDTEAFF. The CDR3 nucleotides are TGTGCCAGTAGTATAATGGGGGTCTGGGACACTGAAGCTTTCTTT.

The chain joins TRBV7-3 to TRBJ2-3; TRBD2 matches 9 bases. V gave up 4 bases and J gave up 1 base; unmatched junction bases: 6. The CDR3 length is 16 residues. Germline lookup yields CDR1 SGHTA and CDR2 FQGTGA. CDR3 bases: TGTGCCAGCAGCTCCCGAGGACTAGCGCGCACAGATACGCAGTATTTT. Encoded protein: CASSSRGLARTDTQYF.

V and J are TRBV18 and TRBJ1-2; the D is unclear. The germline V and J ends were trimmed by 3 bases and 3 bases, with 11 bases remaining between them. CDR3 length equals 14 residues. Germline CDR1 and CDR2: KGHSH and LQKENI. CDR3 region: CASSPGRSDYGYTF. CDR3 nucleotide sequence: TGTGCCAGCTCACCCGGACGATCCGACTATGGCTACACCTTC.

The rearrangement uses TRBV2 and TRBJ1-2; D gene unclear. Germline-derived CDR1 and CDR2 are SNHLY and FYNNEI. CDR3 size: 13 residues. V lost 1 base to trimming and J lost 7 bases, with 10 bases between them. This CDR3 reads CASSEDGGFGYTF. CDR3 sequence (DNA): TGTGCCAGCAGTGAAGATGGAGGGTTTGGCTACACCTTC.

V usage is TRBV9 and J usage is TRBJ2-6; TRBD1 matches 7 bases. CDR3 size: 14 residues. Germline loops: CDR1 SGDLS, CDR2 YYNGEE. V trimming: 0 bases; J trimming: 12 bases; junction bases outside the gene matches: 6. DNA of the CDR3: TGTGCCAGCAGCGTAGGCAGACAGGGCGGCGTCCTGACTTTC. Amino acids: CASSVGRQGGVLTF.

V is TRBV9 and J is TRBJ1-2, with D possibly TRBD1 on 6 matching bases. V was cut by 4 bases and J by 4 bases, with 17 bases left in between. Germline loops: CDR1 SGDLS, CDR2 YYNGEE. The CDR3 is 15 amino acids. The CDR3 spells CASSLYLDSLYGYTF. Here the CDR3 DNA reads TGTGCCAGCAGCCTATATCTGGACAGCCTCTATGGCTACACCTTC.

The V call is TRBV7-6, the J call TRBJ1-3; D remains unclear. The CDR3 is 15 residues long. Trimming left V 5 bases short and J 0 bases short, with 11 bases between. Germline values: CDR1 SGHVS, CDR2 FNYEAQ. The CDR3 bases are TGTGCCAGCAGCCTAGGACGGGACTCTGGAAACACCATATATTTT. Protein sequence: CASSLGRDSGNTIYF.

This clone was counted once. This rearrangement joins TRBV5-1 to TRBJ2-5, with TRBD2 matching over 7 bases. CDR1 is SGHRS and CDR2 is YFSETQ in the germline V gene. CDR3 length: 13 amino acids. With 0 bases clipped from V and 7 bases from J, the junction kept 3 bases outside the gene matches. The chain's CDR3 is CASSLGEGRTQYF. The CDR3 DNA is TGCGCCAGCAGCTTGGGGGAGGGAAGGACCCAGTACTTC.

The chain carries TRBV10-3 and TRBJ1-6; TRBD1 aligns across 9 bases. The CDR3 loop spans 15 amino acids. The ends lost 5 bases at V and 8 bases at J; junction bases unmatched: 7. CDR1 ENHRY and CDR2 SYGVKD come from the germline V gene. The CDR3 is CAISLGQGTDSPLHF. The DNA for the CDR3 is TGTGCCATCAGTCTCGGACAGGGGACGGATTCACCCCTCCACTTT.

V usage is TRBV4-2 and J usage is TRBJ2-1; either TRBD1 or TRBD2 may fit D (6 bases each). From germline, CDR1 is LGHNA and CDR2 YNFKEQ. V dropped 1 base and J dropped 9 bases, with 16 bases sitting between them. This CDR3 region has 15 residues. This CDR3 reads CASSQVGGALGEQFF. The CDR3 DNA sequence: TGTGCCAGCAGCCAAGTGGGGGGCGCTTTAGGTGAGCAGTTCTTC.

This clone was recorded a few times. This chain joins TRBV6-1 and TRBJ1-4, with 7 bases aligning to TRBD1. V lost 6 bases and J lost 5; bases outside the gene matches: 9. Looked up from germline, CDR1 is MNHNS and CDR2 is SASEGT. The CDR3 loop spans 15 amino acids. CDR3 coding DNA: TGTGCCAGCAGACTCCCGGGACAGCAGAATGAAAAACTGTTTTTT. It yields the protein CASRLPGQQNEKLFF.

The V call is TRBV28, the J call TRBJ2-7; 7 bases are shared with TRBD1. Germline CDR1 and CDR2: MDHEN and SYDVKM. Trimming at V came to 3 bases and at J to 2 bases, leaving 7 bases not matched to a gene. The CDR3 is made up of 15 amino acids. As DNA, the CDR3 is TGTGCCAGCAGTTTCGAGACAGGGCCACCCTACGAGCAGTACTTC. Its protein is CASSFETGPPYEQYF.

The chain combines TRBV2 with TRBJ2-5, with unresolved D. The CDR3 extends over 12 amino acids. V was clipped by 0 bases and J by 5 bases, with 4 bases between them. Germline CDR1 SNHLY, CDR2 FYNNEI. The CDR3 loop reads CASSEAVETQYF. The CDR3 DNA sequence: TGTGCCAGCAGTGAAGCGGTGGAGACCCAGTACTTC.

This rearrangement joins TRBV2 to TRBJ2-2; 10 bases line up with TRBD2. Trimming at V came to 2 bases and at J to 6 bases, leaving 3 bases not matched to a gene. The germline V gene has CDR1 SNHLY and CDR2 FYNNEI. This CDR3 is built from 15 residues. This chain's CDR3 is CASSELAGEPGELFF. CDR3 DNA sequence: TGTGCCAGCAGTGAACTAGCGGGAGAACCCGGGGAGCTGTTTTTT.

The genes are TRBV6-2 or TRBV6-3 and TRBJ2-1, with TRBD2 matching over 8 bases. Germline values: CDR1 MNHEY, CDR2 SVGEGT. The CDR3 runs 13 residues. V trimming: 5 bases; J trimming: 9 bases; junction bases outside the gene matches: 6. Here the CDR3 reads CASSPGLGIEQFF. In nucleotides, the CDR3 is TGTGCCAGCAGTCCGGGACTAGGTATTGAGCAGTTCTTC.

The rearrangement uses TRBV6-5 and TRBJ2-7; a weak D match, TRBD2 (5 bases). This CDR3 spans 13 amino acids. The germline V gene has CDR1 MNHEY and CDR2 SVGAGI. Trimming stripped 2 bases from V and 2 bases from J, with 7 bases between. In DNA, the CDR3 is TGTGCCAGCAGTTACCCCGGGACCTACGAGCAGTACTTC. It specifies CASSYPGTYEQYF.

This sequence joins TRBV5-4 and TRBJ2-7, with a weak D call TRBD2 (7 bases). The CDR3 sequence is 14 residues long. Trimming removed 2 bases from V and 4 bases from J, with 13 bases in between. Germline assignment: CDR1 SGHNT and CDR2 YYREEE (reference sequence). CDR3 sequence (DNA): TGTGCCAGCAGCTTAGGGGGGGAAGTGTACGAGCAGTACTTC. This gives the protein CASSLGGEVYEQYF. Complete variable domain (other parts from reference TRBV5-4 and TRBJ2-7): ETGVTQSPTHLIKTRGQQVTLRCSSQSGHNTVSWYQQALGQGPQFIFQYYREEENGRGNFPPRFSGLQFPNYSSELNVNALELDDSALYLCASSLGGEVYEQYFGPGTRLTVT.

This clone has just a few counts. V and J are TRBV7-9 and TRBJ2-3, with D perhaps TRBD1 or TRBD2 (5 bases each). This CDR3 has 12 residues. V dropped 8 bases and J dropped 9 bases, with 15 bases sitting between them. In germline, CDR1 is SEHNR, CDR2 FQNEAQ (reference sequence). In DNA, the CDR3 is TGTGCCAGCGGTTCGGGGCAACTCACGCAGTATTTT. Amino acid sequence: CASGSGQLTQYF.

The chain recombines TRBV6-5 with TRBJ1-4; possible D gene TRBD1, 5 bases. The V end was cut by 3 bases, the J end by 8 bases, with 13 bases between. Germline values: CDR1 MNHEY, CDR2 SVGAGI. CDR3 length equals 14 residues. The DNA of the CDR3 is TGTGCCAGCAGTTATAGGGGAGGCGGCGAAAAACTGTTTTTT. It encodes CASSYRGGGEKLFF.